This T cell receptor (beta chain) was sequenced during a study of T cells in Graves' hyperthyroidism and ophthalmopathy. Study-level background: Before any treatment, at initial diagnosis, peripheral blood was collected.

This CDR3 spans 11 amino acids. CDR1 and CDR2 (germline): MNHNS, SASEGT. V lost 5 bases and J lost 13; bases outside the gene matches: 6. This clonotype was seen a handful of times. Together with thyroid ultrasound, orbital computed tomography, serum thyroxine and TRAb, clinical symptoms were used for diagnoses. TCR beta CDR3 sequences were amplified from RNA transcripts. An initial round of RT-PCR targeting the TCR CDR3 relied on the HTBI primer set. Using its own MiXCR run on the multiplex PCR reads, TCRdb lists one record per CDR3 protein. The sample has about 600,000 distinct CDR3 sequences; 12% to 15% are singletons.

Sample: blood. This receptor was taken from a woman between 18 and 30 years old with Graves' ophthalmopathy. V and J are TRBV6-1 and TRBJ1-2, with 8 bases fitting TRBD1. The CDR3 region is CASSRQGIATF. The DNA for the CDR3 is TGTGCCAGCAGTCGACAGGGGATCGCCACCTTC.